Many counts were recorded for the clone carrying this T cell receptor beta chain. What it recognizes is unknown. This sample stems from a study of CD8+CD57+ T cells in acquired aplastic anemia. About the research overall: The average for DNA from sorted CD4+ and CD8+ cells was 3.2 ug.

V lost 0 bases to trimming and J lost 1 base, with 13 bases between them. The length of the CDR3 is 15 residues. CDR1 DFQATT and CDR2 SNEGSKA come from the germline V gene (reference sequence). Study-level results: Patients and controls turned out to have 25 to 35 CD8+ CDR3 sequences in common.

For CDR3 and TCR beta VDJ profiling, genomic DNA was the template used. TCRdb fed the reads into MiXCR, producing one record per CDR3 protein. The table has just over 400,000 distinct CDR3 sequences, roughly 68% seen once. Sequencing used sorted CD4+, CD8+, or CD8+CD57+ T cells (not recorded which) from PBMCs. This receptor was obtained from a human donor in good health, serving as a control. The rearrangement links TRBV20-1 to TRBJ2-7, with D possibly matching TRBD2 (7 bases). CDR3: CSARDTAGASYEQYF. CDR3 nucleotides: TGCAGTGCTAGAGATACGGCGGGGGCGTCCTACGAGCAGTACTTC.